The 12 T cell receptor beta chains given below trace back to one sample, sequenced in a study of shared clonotypes between healthy human individuals. Sequencing was performed with immunoSEQ multiplex PCR; in TCRdb, only in-frame clones are kept and a portion is missing. The sample gives 2 million to 2.5 million clones, roughly 93% of which show up once; approximately 0.35% is in the top ten. The sample taken for sequencing was naive CD4+ T cells from PBMCs. Subset meaning: CD45RA+ positively selected. The receptors were sampled from a man aged 18 to 30 in good health. Some clones in this sample may be carry-over from other donors' samples.

V and J are TRBV20-1 and TRBJ2-1; TRBD2 might be the D (6 bases). Trimming took off 6 bases at V and 9 bases at J, with 12 bases between the two ends. Germline CDR1 DFQATT, CDR2 SNEGSKA (reference sequence). This CDR3 is 11 amino acids long. DNA of the CDR3: TGCAGTGCCGCGACTAGGAGTGAGCAGTTCTTC. It is translated as CSAATRSEQFF.

In this sample, this clone turned up once. This sequence joins TRBV10-3 and TRBJ1-3; TRBD1 agrees at 7 bases. The ends lost 4 bases at V and 4 bases at J; junction bases unmatched: 16. Germline V gene lookup returns CDR1 ENHRY and CDR2 SYGVKD. The CDR3 has 18 residues. The CDR3 DNA reads as TGTGCCATCAGTGTTTTACCACCGACAGGGCGGGGCGGAAACACCATATATTTT. It is translated as CAISVLPPTGRGGNTIYF.

The chain has TRBV14 and TRBJ2-1; 11 bases are shared with TRBD1. The CDR3 spans 18 residues. V shed 4 bases, J shed 7 bases, and the junction held 15 bases outside the gene matches. Germline CDR1 is SGHDN and CDR2 is FVKESK. DNA for the CDR3: TGTGCCAGCAGCCGGTTAAAGTCGAAGGGACAGGGGGGGAATGAGCAGTTCTTC. Translating it yields CASSRLKSKGQGGNEQFF.

The table lists this clone with a few counts. V usage is TRBV7-9 and J usage is TRBJ1-1, with D perhaps TRBD1 (5 bases). The CDR3 contains 13 residues. The germline V and J ends were trimmed by 3 bases and 10 bases, with 15 bases remaining between them. Germline V CDR1 and CDR2: SEHNR, FQNEAQ (reference sequence). As DNA, the CDR3 is TGTGCCAGCAGCTTCCCAGGGACGGAGAGAGCTTTCTTT. Translated, it gives CASSFPGTERAFF. Full variable domain (rest looked up from reference TRBV7-9 and TRBJ1-1): DTGVSQNPRHKITKRGQNVTFRCDPISEHNRLYWYRQTLGQGPEFLTYFQNEAQLEKSRLLSDRFSAERPKGSFSTLEIQRTEQGDSAMYLCASSFPGTERAFFGQGTRLTVV.

The CDR3 DNA reads TGTGCCAGCAGTTTCGCCGCACGCTTCTATGGCTACACCTTC. Amino acids: CASSFAARFYGYTF. The V call is TRBV28, the J call TRBJ1-2; no clear D gene. The CDR3 has 14 amino acids. The germline V and J ends were trimmed by 3 bases and 4 bases, with 12 bases remaining between them. Germline CDR1 is MDHEN and CDR2 is SYDVKM.

The CDR3 sequence: CAAGPYTANTEAFF. For the CDR3, the DNA is TGTGCCGCGGGGCCCTACACGGCGAACACTGAAGCTTTCTTT. This sequence joins TRBV6-1 and TRBJ1-1, with a possible D match to TRBD1 (5 bases). Per germline, CDR1 MNHNS and CDR2 SASEGT. The CDR3 runs to 14 residues. The V gene lost 11 bases and the J gene lost 1 base, with 17 bases spanning the gap.

The rearrangement uses TRBV10-3 and TRBJ1-5; D call uncertain. This CDR3 is 13 amino acids long. The V gene lost 2 bases and the J gene lost 11 bases, with 13 bases spanning the gap. Per germline, CDR1 ENHRY and CDR2 SYGVKD. The CDR3 here is CAISEGSPEAQHF. In DNA, the CDR3 is TGTGCCATCAGTGAGGGCTCTCCGGAGGCCCAGCATTTT.

The chain links TRBV6-1 to TRBJ1-3; no clear D. From germline, CDR1 is MNHNS and CDR2 SASEGT. The CDR3 length is 14 residues. Trimming stripped 7 bases from V and 0 bases from J, with 10 bases between. Here the CDR3 DNA reads TGTGCCAGCAACCAGGCTAGCTCTGGAAACACCATATATTTT. It encodes CASNQASSGNTIYF.

V gene TRBV5-4 combines with J gene TRBJ1-3; the D gene is possibly TRBD1 (6 bases). V lost 3 bases, J lost 0 bases, and 13 bases lay in between. From germline, CDR1 is SGHNT and CDR2 YYREEE (reference sequence). The CDR3 sequence is 16 residues long. CDR3 sequence: CASSWGGRSSGNTIYF. The CDR3 region has the DNA TGTGCCAGCAGCTGGGGGGGCAGATCCTCTGGAAACACCATATATTTT.

As to this clone: Mismatch with germline at one junction end may stem from a read error. V and J are TRBV28 and TRBJ1-1; TRBD1 aligns across 9 bases. Germline assignment: CDR1 MDHEN and CDR2 SYDVKM. The CDR3 length is 16 residues. The CDR3 reads CASRQEQGAVNAEAFF. The CDR3 DNA reads TGTGCCAGCAGGCAAGAACAGGGGGCGGTGAACGCTGAAGCTTTCTTT.

Only a few counts were recorded for this clone. J is TRBJ2-7 and V is TRBV30; either TRBD1 or TRBD2 may fit D (6 bases each). The CDR3 loop spans 13 amino acids. The V and J ends lost 3 bases and 5 bases respectively, with 14 bases between them. Germline CDR1 is GTSNPN and CDR2 is SVGIG (reference sequence). Here the CDR3 reads CAWSLEGGNEQYF. The DNA of the CDR3 is TGTGCCTGGAGCTTGGAAGGGGGGAACGAGCAGTACTTC.

The V gene is TRBV15, the J gene TRBJ2-2, with D possibly being TRBD2 (5 bases). The CDR3 is made up of 17 amino acids. Germline V gene lookup returns CDR1 LNHNV and CDR2 YYDKDF (reference sequence). The V gene lost 0 bases and the J gene lost 6 bases, with 17 bases spanning the gap. CDR3 coding DNA: TGTGCCACCAGCAGAGAAATTTCTAGGGTGGAGGCCGGGGAGCTGTTTTTT. Translated, it gives CATSREISRVEAGELFF.